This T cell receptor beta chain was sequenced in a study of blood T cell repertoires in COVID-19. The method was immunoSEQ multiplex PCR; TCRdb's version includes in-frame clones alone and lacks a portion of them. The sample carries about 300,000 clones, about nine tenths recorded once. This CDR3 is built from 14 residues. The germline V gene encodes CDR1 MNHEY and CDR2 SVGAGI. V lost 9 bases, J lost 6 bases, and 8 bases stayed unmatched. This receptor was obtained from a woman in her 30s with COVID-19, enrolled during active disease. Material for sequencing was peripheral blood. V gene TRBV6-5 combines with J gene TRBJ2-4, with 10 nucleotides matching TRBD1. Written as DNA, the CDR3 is TGTGCCAGTAGACAGGGGGCGGTGGCAAACATTCAGTACTTC. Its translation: CASRQGAVANIQYF.